These 12 T cell receptor beta chains originate from one sample sequenced in a study of blood T cell repertoires in COVID-19. TCRdb's table, derived via immunoSEQ multiplex PCR, lists solely in-frame clones and lacks some. The sample consists of approximately 240,000 clones, about 90% of them appearing once. Sequenced material: peripheral blood. The receptors derive from a woman between 18 and 30 years old who had recovered from COVID-19.

V and J are TRBV7-9 and TRBJ1-5; 11 positions agree with TRBD1. V shed 5 bases, J shed 11 bases, and the junction held 8 bases outside the gene matches. This CDR3 is built from 14 residues. Germline V gives CDR1 SEHNR, CDR2 FQNEAQ (reference sequence). The CDR3 region has the DNA TGTGCCAGCAGCCCGGGACAGGGGGTTAAGTCCCAGCATTTT. Translating gives CASSPGQGVKSQHF. The full variable domain, completed using reference TRBV7-9 and TRBJ1-5, is DTGVSQNPRHKITKRGQNVTFRCDPISEHNRLYWYRQTLGQGPEFLTYFQNEAQLEKSRLLSDRFSAERPKGSFSTLEIQRTEQGDSAMYLCASSPGQGVKSQHFGDGTRLSIL.

This chain uses TRBV7-6 with TRBJ2-3; 8 bases are a match to TRBD2. The CDR3 runs to 18 residues. CDR1 and CDR2 (germline): SGHVS, FNYEAQ. The V segment lost 3 bases and the J segment 3 bases; nucleotides outside the gene matches: 14. The CDR3 spells CASSFSAPGLGATDTQYF. The CDR3 region has the DNA TGTGCCAGCAGCTTCAGCGCCCCGGGACTAGGTGCAACAGATACGCAGTATTTT.

The V call is TRBV12-5, the J call TRBJ2-7, with 7 positions matching TRBD1. CDR1 and CDR2 (germline): LGHNT, FRNRAP. The CDR3 consists of 18 residues. Germline trimming cut 0 bases from V and 3 bases from J; bases unmatched to any gene: 14. The CDR3 nucleotides are TGTGCTAGTGGTTTGGTAGACCCCAGCAGGGGGTATATCTACGAGCAGTACTTC. Translated: CASGLVDPSRGYIYEQYF.

This clone was seen a single time. The chain employs TRBV3-1 (or the pseudogene TRBV3-2) and TRBJ2-3; 9 positions agree with TRBD2. J gave up 0 bases and V 1 base, and 11 bases lay outside the gene matches. Germline lookup yields CDR1 LGHDT and CDR2 YNNKEL (reference sequence). The CDR3 runs 19 residues. The CDR3 reads CASSQGWAGGISSTDTQYF. In nucleotides, the CDR3 is TGTGCCAGCAGCCAAGGATGGGCGGGAGGGATCTCTAGCACAGATACGCAGTATTTT.

The chain employs TRBV6-2 or TRBV6-3 and TRBJ2-1, with 8 positions matching TRBD2. CDR3 size: 16 residues. Germline CDR1 is MNHEY and CDR2 is SVGEGT. Unmatched junction bases numbered 7, after V lost 0 bases and J lost 6 bases. CDR3 bases: TGTGCCAGCAGTTACTCGCTTATGAGCGGGAGCAATGAGCAGTTCTTC. It specifies CASSYSLMSGSNEQFF.

This clone was seen only a few times. The chain is built from TRBV10-3 and TRBJ2-3; a weak D match, TRBD2 (6 bases). This CDR3 comprises 13 residues. V was cut by 9 bases and J by 2 bases, with 12 bases left in between. Germline CDR1 reads ENHRY; CDR2 reads SYGVKD. DNA for the CDR3: TGTGCCATAGGAGCGGGTGCCACAGATACGCAGTATTTT. Its translation is CAIGAGATDTQYF.

The chain recombines TRBV4-3 with TRBJ2-1; 10 bases align to TRBD2. The J segment lost 7 bases and the V segment lost 5 bases, leaving 8 bases of the junction unmatched. This CDR3 region has 15 residues. CDR1 and CDR2 (germline): LGHNA, YSLEER. CDR3 in DNA: TGCGCCAGCAGCTCACTGTTAGCGGGGGGTAATGAGCAGTTCTTC. It translates to CASSSLLAGGNEQFF.

The gene calls are TRBV5-5 and TRBJ2-3; 13 bases agree with TRBD2. V lost 4 bases to trimming and J lost 2 bases; unmatched junction nucleotides: 4. There are 16 residues in the CDR3. Germline CDR1 is SGHKS and CDR2 is YYEKEE (reference sequence). CDR3 DNA sequence: TGTGCCAGCAGCCCCGGACTAGCGGGAGTCACAGATACGCAGTATTTT. This translates into CASSPGLAGVTDTQYF. The full variable domain, its missing parts supplied by reference TRBV5-5 and TRBJ2-3, is DAGVTQSPTHLIKTRGQQVTLRCSPISGHKSVSWYQQVLGQGPQFIFQYYEKEERGRGNFPDRFSARQFPNYSSELNVNALLLGDSALYLCASSPGLAGVTDTQYFGPGTRLTVL.

This chain joins TRBV10-1 and TRBJ2-7; unclear D gene. The CDR3 consists of 13 residues. CDR1 is WNHNN, CDR2 SYGVQD, per germline (reference sequence). V was shortened by 6 bases and J by 6 bases, with 15 bases between the two germline ends. The CDR3, as DNA: TGCGCCAGCAGGGCCGAACCCCTCAGCGAGCAGTACTTC. Translated: CASRAEPLSEQYF.

In this sample, this clone turned up once. V and J are TRBV6-5 and TRBJ2-7; tentatively, D is TRBD1 (7 bases). This CDR3 has 15 residues. Germline V gene sequence: CDR1 MNHEY, CDR2 SVGAGI. Between the trimmed V and J ends, which lost 2 bases and 1 base, there was a span of 12 bases. The CDR3 DNA reads TGTGCCAGCAGTTACCACGCGGGACAGTCCTACGAGCAGTACTTC. It translates to CASSYHAGQSYEQYF.

This chain connects TRBV18 to TRBJ1-1; D is uncertain. V was shortened by 2 bases and J by 5 bases, with 6 bases between the two germline ends. The CDR3 loop spans 12 amino acids. Germline CDR1 reads KGHSH; CDR2 reads LQKENI. CDR3 sequence reads: CASSPGQTEAFF. The CDR3 nucleotides are TGTGCCAGCTCACCAGGGCAAACTGAAGCTTTCTTT.

This clone was detected a few times. This chain links TRBV11-1 with TRBJ2-7, with 11 bases aligning to TRBD1. Germline V gene sequence: CDR1 SGHAT, CDR2 FQDESV (reference sequence). V trimming: 3 bases; J trimming: 6 bases; junction bases outside the gene matches: 4. The CDR3 totals 14 residues. DNA for the CDR3: TGTGCCAGCAGCTTTTTGGGACAGGGGGTCGAGCAGTACTTC. Encoded protein: CASSFLGQGVEQYF.